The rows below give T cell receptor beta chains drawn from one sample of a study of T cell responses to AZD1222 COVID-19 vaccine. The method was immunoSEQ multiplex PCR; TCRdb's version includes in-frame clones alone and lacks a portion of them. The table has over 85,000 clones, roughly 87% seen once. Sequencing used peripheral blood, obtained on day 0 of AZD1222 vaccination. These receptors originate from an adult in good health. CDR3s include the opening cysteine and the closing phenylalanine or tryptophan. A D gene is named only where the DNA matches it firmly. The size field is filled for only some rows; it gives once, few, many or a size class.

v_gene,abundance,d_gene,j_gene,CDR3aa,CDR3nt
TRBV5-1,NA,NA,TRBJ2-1,CASRGDGLNEQFF,TGCGCCAGCCGGGGCGACGGATTAAATGAGCAGTTCTTC
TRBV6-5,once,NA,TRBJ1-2,CASSYRQGRNYGYTF,TGTGCCAGCAGTTACAGGCAGGGGCGGAACTATGGCTACACCTTC
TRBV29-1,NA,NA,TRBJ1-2,CSVNGGYGYTF,TGCAGCGTCAATGGAGGCTATGGCTACACCTTC
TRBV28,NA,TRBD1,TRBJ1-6,CASSLRDRRLHF,TGTGCCAGCAGTTTAAGGGACAGGCGGTTACACTTT
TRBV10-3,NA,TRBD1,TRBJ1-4,CAISSGQGDGEKLFF,TGTGCCATCAGTTCCGGACAGGGTGATGGTGAAAAACTGTTTTTT
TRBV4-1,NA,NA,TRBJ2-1,CASSQGGVLSSYNEQFF,TGCGCCAGCAGCCAAGGTGGGGTCCTAAGCTCCTACAATGAGCAGTTCTTC
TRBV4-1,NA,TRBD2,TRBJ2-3,CASSQDPVAGGLPRTDTQYF,TGCGCCAGCAGCCAAGATCCAGTAGCGGGGGGCTTACCGCGCACAGATACGCAGTATTTT
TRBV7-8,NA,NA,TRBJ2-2,CASSLFGSTGELFF,TGTGCCAGCAGCTTATTTGGCAGCACCGGGGAGCTGTTTTTT
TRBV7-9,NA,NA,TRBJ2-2,CATLSGGSPNTGELFF,TGTGCCACATTGTCGGGCGGATCCCCGAACACCGGGGAGCTGTTTTTT
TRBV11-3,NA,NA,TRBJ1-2,CASSSSKAWTAHYGYTF,TGTGCCAGCAGCTCATCGAAGGCATGGACAGCCCACTATGGCTACACCTTC
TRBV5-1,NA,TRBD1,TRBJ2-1,CASSFSGTGVRNEQFF,TGCGCCAGCAGCTTTTCCGGGACAGGGGTCAGGAATGAGCAGTTCTTC
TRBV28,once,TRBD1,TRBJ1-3,CASRKTGTRGTIYF,TGTGCCAGCAGGAAGACAGGGACCCGGGGCACCATATATTTT
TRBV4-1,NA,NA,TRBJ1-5,CASSYRINQPQHF,TGCGCCAGCAGTTACCGAATCAATCAGCCCCAGCATTTT
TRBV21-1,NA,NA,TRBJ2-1,CASSKRTDPYNEQFF,TGTGCCAGCAGCAAACGGACGGACCCCTACAATGAGCAGTTCTTC
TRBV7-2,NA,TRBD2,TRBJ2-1,CARRELAGGAALYNEQFF,TGTGCCCGTCGGGAACTAGCGGGAGGGGCCGCACTTTACAATGAGCAGTTCTTC
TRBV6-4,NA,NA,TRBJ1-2,CASSDSGGSSYGYTF,TGTGCCAGCAGTGACTCGGGGGGTTCTTCCTATGGCTACACCTTC
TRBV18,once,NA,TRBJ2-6,CASSPSGGPGANVLTF,TGTGCCAGCTCACCGTCCGGGGGGCCTGGGGCCAACGTCCTGACTTTC
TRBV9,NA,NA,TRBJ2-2,CASSVWLDTGELFF,TGTGCCAGCAGCGTATGGCTGGACACCGGGGAGCTGTTTTTT
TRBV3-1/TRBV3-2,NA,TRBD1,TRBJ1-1,CASSHRQGNTEAFF,TGTGCCAGCAGCCACCGACAGGGGAACACTGAAGCTTTCTTT
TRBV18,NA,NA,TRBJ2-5,CASSTSLALRETQYF,TGTGCCAGCTCAACGTCGCTAGCGCTCCGAGAGACCCAGTACTTC
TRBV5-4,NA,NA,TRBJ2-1,CASSFSPLTYKGPEQFF,TGTGCCAGCAGCTTCTCCCCACTTACTTACAAGGGGCCTGAGCAGTTCTTC
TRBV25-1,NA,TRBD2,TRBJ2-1,CASSPPLGAGGSYNEQFF,TGTGCCAGCAGTCCGCCCCTAGGAGCGGGAGGTTCCTACAATGAGCAGTTCTTC
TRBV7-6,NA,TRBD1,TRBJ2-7,CASSFQTGGRYRDEQYF,TGTGCCAGCAGCTTTCAGACAGGGGGGCGTTATAGGGACGAGCAGTACTTC